The 12 T cell receptor beta chains presented below share a single source sample, sequenced in a study of blood T cell repertoires in COVID-19. Repertoires were generated with immunoSEQ multiplex PCR, while TCRdb's copy carries only in-frame clones and drops some. The sample has 180,000 or so clones; 86% are singletons. Sequencing input: peripheral blood. The source of these receptors is a woman in her 30s with active or convalescent COVID-19.

The gene calls are TRBV10-3 and TRBJ2-3; 9 nucleotides match TRBD1. J was trimmed by 0 bases and V by 3 bases; bases with no gene match: 1. This CDR3 spans 15 amino acids. In germline, CDR1 is ENHRY, CDR2 SYGVKD. The DNA of the CDR3 is TGTGCCATCAGTGACGGACAGGGGAGCACAGATACGCAGTATTTT. This codes for CAISDGQGSTDTQYF.

The rearrangement links TRBV6-5 to TRBJ1-1; a possible D gene is TRBD1 (6 bases). The V gene lost 6 bases and the J gene lost 1 base, with 12 bases spanning the gap. The CDR3 is 14 residues long. Germline CDR1 reads MNHEY; CDR2 reads SVGAGI. DNA for the CDR3: TGTGCCAGCAGCGTCGGGACACAGAACACTGAAGCTTTCTTT. Protein sequence: CASSVGTQNTEAFF.

The chain uses TRBV3-1 (or the pseudogene TRBV3-2) and TRBJ2-1; TRBD2 is a possible D gene (5 bases). Trimming left V 0 bases short and J 4 bases short, with 10 bases between. Germline V gene data show CDR1 as LGHDT and CDR2 as YNNKEL (reference sequence). The CDR3 runs to 15 residues. The CDR3 bases are TGTGCCAGCAGCCAAGATGGAGCGGTGTACAATGAGCAGTTCTTC. This encodes CASSQDGAVYNEQFF.

V is TRBV28 and J is TRBJ2-5, with a tentative D call TRBD2 (6 bases). From germline, CDR1 is MDHEN and CDR2 SYDVKM. This CDR3 has 13 residues. V lost 3 bases, J lost 3 bases, and 8 bases lay in between. CDR3 protein: CASSFPSEETQYF. CDR3 DNA sequence: TGTGCCAGCAGTTTTCCTAGCGAAGAGACCCAGTACTTC.

The chain employs TRBV7-9 and TRBJ1-6; the match to TRBD1 covers 10 bases. The CDR3 is made up of 17 amino acids. V dropped 5 bases and J dropped 5; count of bases not matched to a gene: 9. Germline V lookup: CDR1 SEHNR, CDR2 FQNEAQ (reference sequence). CDR3 in amino acids: CASSPPGQGPHNSPLHF. CDR3 nucleotide sequence: TGTGCCAGCAGCCCTCCGGGACAGGGGCCCCATAATTCACCCCTCCACTTT.

V usage is TRBV12-3 or TRBV12-4 and J usage is TRBJ2-7, with 13 bases fitting TRBD2. This CDR3 has 13 amino acids. After removal of 1 base from V and 12 bases from J, the junction contained 3 bases not matched to a gene. The CDR3 here is CASSLELAGGPYF. The CDR3 DNA is TGTGCCAGCAGTTTAGAACTAGCGGGAGGGCCGTACTTC.

This clone was seen once. The genes are TRBV7-8 and TRBJ2-7; 11 bases map to TRBD1. Germline CDR1 reads SGHVS; CDR2 reads FQNEAQ. There are 17 residues in the CDR3. V lost 5 bases, J lost 0 bases, and 9 bases stayed unmatched. The CDR3 DNA follows: TGTGCCAGCAGCCCTCGAGGACAGGGGGCGAACTCCTACGAGCAGTACTTC. Protein sequence: CASSPRGQGANSYEQYF.

V gene TRBV7-2 combines with J gene TRBJ2-5; 12 positions match TRBD2. Germline trimming cut 1 base from V and 5 bases from J; bases unmatched to any gene: 11. The CDR3 sequence is 18 residues long. Per the germline V gene, CDR1 is SGHTA and CDR2 is FQGNSA. The CDR3 DNA follows: TGTGCCAGCAGCTTAGTCGGGCTAGCGGGAGGGCCGGGTGAGACCCAGTACTTC. It specifies CASSLVGLAGGPGETQYF. Drawing the rest from reference TRBV7-2 and TRBJ2-5, the complete variable domain is GAGVSQSPSNKVTEKGKDVELRCDPISGHTALYWYRQSLGQGLEFLIYFQGNSAPDKSGLPSDRFSAERTGGSVSTLTIQRTQQEDSAVYLCASSLVGLAGGPGETQYFGPGTRLLVL.

CDR3 loop: CASSWTELTSYEQYF. In DNA, the CDR3 is TGCGCCAGCAGCTGGACAGAGCTTACCTCCTACGAGCAGTACTTC. The chain joins TRBV5-1 to TRBJ2-7; a possible D gene is TRBD1 (6 bases). In germline, CDR1 is SGHRS, CDR2 YFSETQ. The V and J ends lost 3 bases and 0 bases respectively, with 13 bases between them. The CDR3 runs 15 residues.

The rearrangement uses TRBV4-1 and TRBJ1-5; 8 positions match TRBD1. There are 16 residues in the CDR3. V lost 0 bases to trimming and J lost 7 bases; unmatched junction nucleotides: 8. Germline CDR1 MGHRA, CDR2 YSYEKL. The CDR3 sequence is CASSQDLQGARQPQHF. In DNA, the CDR3 is TGCGCCAGCAGCCAAGATCTGCAGGGGGCGAGACAGCCCCAGCATTTT.

The V call is TRBV19, the J call TRBJ1-4, with D possibly being TRBD1 (5 bases). V dropped 8 bases and J dropped 8 bases, with 18 bases sitting between them. The CDR3 sequence is 14 residues long. Looked up from germline, CDR1 is LNHDA and CDR2 is SQIVND (reference sequence). CDR3 coding DNA: TGTGCCAGTCTCGGGGGACCGGTCCGGGAAAAACTGTTTTTT. This sequence encodes CASLGGPVREKLFF.

The chain employs TRBV29-1 and TRBJ1-4, with TRBD1 matching over 7 bases. Germline CDR1 is SQVTM and CDR2 is ANQGSEA. The CDR3 sequence is 14 residues long. V trimming: 4 bases; J trimming: 3 bases; junction bases outside the gene matches: 5. CDR3 in DNA: TGCAGCGTTGTGCAGGGGGGATCTAATGAAAAACTGTTTTTT. It codes for CSVVQGGSNEKLFF.